These 23 T cell receptor beta chains were all obtained from the same sample, sequenced in a study of blood T cells in healthy people across ages. The second PCR ran about 7 to 12 cycles with a sample-barcoded 5' primer and J-beta primers. TCRdb re-called the 5' RACE reads through MiXCR, storing one row per CDR3 protein. The sample has 1.5 million to 2 million distinct CDR3 sequences, more than 35% seen once. What was sequenced was blood. The receptors derive from a human donor in good health.

The chain combines TRBV29-1 with TRBJ1-2, with no clear D. With 3 bases removed from V and 7 bases from J, the gap between germline ends came to 9 bases. CDR1 is SQVTM and CDR2 is ANQGSEA in the germline V gene. The CDR3 runs to 11 residues. The CDR3 sequence is CSVDGGSGYTF. For the CDR3, the DNA is TGCAGCGTTGATGGCGGTTCTGGCTACACCTTC.

This clonotype has just a few counts. The genes are TRBV5-1 and TRBJ2-5, with D perhaps TRBD1 (5 bases). Germline CDR1 SGHRS, CDR2 YFSETQ. V was trimmed by 4 bases and J by 4 bases, leaving 17 bases between them. The CDR3 spans 15 residues. CDR3 region: CASSPRTRSIETQYF. CDR3 coding DNA: TGCGCCAGCAGCCCCAGGACAAGGAGTATAGAGACCCAGTACTTC.

This clonotype was counted between two and nine times. The CDR3, as DNA: TGTGCCAGCCGGGACCGATACTACAATGAGCAGTTCTTC. Protein product: CASRDRYYNEQFF. This chain connects TRBV12-3 or TRBV12-4 to TRBJ2-1; either TRBD1 or TRBD2 may supply D (5 bases each). The V end was cut by 8 bases, the J end by 3 bases, with 11 bases between. The CDR3 totals 13 residues.

V usage is TRBV11-2 and J usage is TRBJ1-4; D is ambiguous. Trimming shortened V by 4 bases and J by 0 bases, and 0 bases separated the two germline ends. Per germline, CDR1 SGHAT and CDR2 FQNNGV. The CDR3 totals 12 residues. The CDR3 sequence: CASSSTNEKLFF. The DNA of the CDR3 is TGTGCCAGCAGCTCAACTAATGAAAAACTGTTTTTT.

The chain employs TRBV12-3 or TRBV12-4 and TRBJ2-4; TRBD2 matches 8 bases. Trimming removed 0 bases from V and 13 bases from J; junction bases left unmatched: 11. The CDR3 spans 15 residues. The CDR3 protein is CASSLASGGRNEQYF. The CDR3 DNA sequence: TGTGCCAGCAGTTTAGCAAGCGGGGGAAGAAATGAGCAGTACTTC.

The gene calls are TRBV2 and TRBJ1-2; weak D call: TRBD1 (5 bases). Per germline, CDR1 SNHLY and CDR2 FYNNEI. This CDR3 has 14 amino acids. V lost 2 bases to trimming and J lost 4 bases, with 11 bases between them. The CDR3 sequence: CASSERQGTYGYTF. DNA for the CDR3: TGTGCCAGCAGTGAACGGCAGGGTACCTATGGCTACACCTTC.

Comment on this clonotype: A much larger clone sits a single nucleotide away, making a read error possible. The chain has TRBV4-3 and TRBJ2-4; D is unclear. V shed 0 bases and J shed 13 bases, with 19 bases lying between them. Germline-derived CDR1 and CDR2 are LGHNA and YSLEER. The CDR3 covers 15 residues. CDR3 DNA: TGCGCCAGCAGCCAAGATTTCACCCCAAGCTACGTGCAGTACTTC. It yields the protein CASSQDFTPSYVQYF.

The chain has TRBV4-2 and TRBJ1-2, with unresolved D. The V gene's germline CDR1 is LGHNA and CDR2 YNFKEQ. V lost 4 bases and J 7 bases, leaving 13 bases between the germline ends. CDR3 length equals 13 residues. The CDR3 sequence: CASSPLMMSGYTF. The CDR3 nucleotides read TGTGCCAGCAGCCCCCTAATGATGAGTGGCTACACCTTC.

This clonotype was counted a few times. This chain uses TRBV20-1 with TRBJ1-5, with D possibly TRBD1 on 6 matching bases. This CDR3 is 14 amino acids long. Trimming removed 0 bases at V and 1 base at J, with 7 bases between. The germline V gene encodes CDR1 DFQATT and CDR2 SNEGSKA (reference sequence). CDR3 nucleotides: TGCAGTGCTAGAGATACAGGGAGCAATCAGCCCCAGCATTTT. It yields the protein CSARDTGSNQPQHF.

The rearrangement uses TRBV5-1 and TRBJ2-5; D remains unclear. The V and J ends lost 2 bases and 5 bases respectively, with 10 bases between them. Germline CDR1 and CDR2: SGHRS and YFSETQ. CDR3 size: 13 residues. CDR3 sequence (DNA): TGCGCCAGCAGCTTTTCTACTCTGGAGACCCAGTACTTC. Protein product: CASSFSTLETQYF.

This chain connects TRBV7-8 to TRBJ2-7; the D is unclear. The CDR3 length is 15 residues. The germline V gene encodes CDR1 SGHVS and CDR2 FQNEAQ. V lost 5 bases, J lost 0 bases, and 14 bases lay in between. CDR3 sequence reads: CASSPSTFSSYEQYF. The CDR3, as DNA: TGTGCCAGCAGCCCCTCCACCTTCTCCTCCTACGAGCAGTACTTC.

This clonotype was observed once. The V and J genes are TRBV15 and TRBJ1-1, with D perhaps matching TRBD1 (5 bases). There are 14 residues in the CDR3. Trimming left V 0 bases short and J 8 bases short, with 13 bases between. CDR1 is LNHNV, CDR2 YYDKDF, per germline (reference sequence). Written as DNA, the CDR3 is TGTGCCACCAGCAGAGATCTCCCAGACAGAGAAGCTTTCTTT. It encodes CATSRDLPDREAFF.

The chain uses TRBV6-5 and TRBJ2-1; D is possibly TRBD1 or TRBD2 (6 bases each). The CDR3 consists of 15 residues. Trimming removed 0 bases at V and 2 bases at J, with 8 bases between. Germline V lookup: CDR1 MNHEY, CDR2 SVGAGI. This CDR3 is CASSYSEGAYNEQFF. For the CDR3, the DNA is TGTGCCAGCAGTTACTCGGAGGGGGCCTACAATGAGCAGTTCTTC.

The chain couples TRBV5-1 to TRBJ1-2; D call uncertain. The V and J ends lost 3 bases and 7 bases respectively, with 25 bases between them. CDR1 is SGHRS, CDR2 YFSETQ, per germline. The length of the CDR3 is 17 residues. CDR3 residues: CASSSSWEVGGFGGYTF. The CDR3 nucleotides read TGCGCCAGCAGCTCTTCGTGGGAGGTCGGAGGTTTTGGTGGCTACACCTTC.

This chain joins TRBV12-5 and TRBJ2-4, with a possible D match to TRBD1 (5 bases). Trimming removed 6 bases at V and 3 bases at J, with 24 bases between. This CDR3 is built from 18 residues. Germline loops: CDR1 LGHNT, CDR2 FRNRAP. The CDR3 DNA sequence: TGTGCTAGTGGGCGGATTGGGTGGACACAAGAAGGCAAAAACATTCAGTACTTC. It encodes CASGRIGWTQEGKNIQYF.

The chain carries TRBV7-2 and TRBJ2-2; 7 positions agree with TRBD2. The V gene end was trimmed by 2 bases and the J gene end by 2 bases; junction bases not matched to a gene: 5. Germline CDR1 reads SGHTA; CDR2 reads FQGNSA. The CDR3 loop spans 16 amino acids. This chain's CDR3 is CASSLSGADNTGELFF. The CDR3, as DNA: TGTGCCAGCAGCTTAAGCGGGGCAGACAACACCGGGGAGCTGTTTTTT.

Regarding this clonotype: Germline is not matched at one junction end, which may reflect a read error. The chain carries TRBV20-1 and TRBJ2-1; D is perhaps TRBD2 (6 bases). The CDR3 extends over 14 amino acids. Per germline, CDR1 DFQATT and CDR2 SNEGSKA (reference sequence). The CDR3, as DNA: TGCAGTGGCGTGGACGGGAGCTCCTACAATGAGCAGCTCTTC. Its protein is CSGVDGSSYNEQLF.

Points on this clonotype: A junction end diverges from the germline sequence, so it may reflect a read error. V is TRBV12-3 or TRBV12-4 and J is TRBJ1-2; the D is unclear. There are 13 residues in the CDR3. This CDR3 is CASGLGSGPGYTF. CDR3 nucleotides: TGTGCCAGCGGTTTGGGGTCCGGGCCTGGCTACACCTTC.

Notes on this clonotype: A much more abundant neighbour one base away suggests this may be a read error. This chain uses TRBV29-1 with TRBJ2-3; D tentatively reads TRBD1 or TRBD2 (5 bases each). This CDR3 has 13 residues. Germline V gene sequence: CDR1 SQVTM, CDR2 ANQGSEA. The CDR3 bases are TGCTGCGTTGGGCCAGGGAGTGTAGATACGCAGTATTTT. Translation: CCVGPGSVDTQYF.

The V call is TRBV6-1, the J call TRBJ2-1, with D perhaps assigned TRBD1 or TRBD2 (5 bases each). Germline V CDR1 and CDR2: MNHNS, SASEGT. The length of the CDR3 is 13 residues. Deletions cut 7 bases from V and 7 bases from J, with 14 bases between. CDR3 sequence reads: CASNRDVLNEQFF. CDR3 nucleotide sequence: TGTGCCAGCAACCGGGACGTCTTAAATGAGCAGTTCTTC.

The chain couples TRBV3-1 to TRBJ1-5; a weak D match, TRBD1 (5 bases). V dropped 0 bases and J dropped 4 bases, with 16 bases sitting between them. The CDR3 has 17 residues. Per the germline V gene, CDR1 is LGHDT and CDR2 is YNNKEL (reference sequence). The CDR3 DNA reads TGTGCCAGCAGCCAAGACCCTCGGGGCAGTACTAATCAGCCCCAGCATTTT. Amino acid sequence: CASSQDPRGSTNQPQHF. The full variable domain, its missing parts supplied by reference TRBV3-1 and TRBJ1-5, is DTAVSQTPKYLVTQMGNDKSIKCEQNLGHDTMYWYKQDSKKFLKIMFSYNNKELIINETVPNRFSPKSPDKAHLNLHINSLELGDSAVYFCASSQDPRGSTNQPQHFGDGTRLSIL.

The chain employs TRBV20-1 and TRBJ1-6; tentative D call: TRBD1 (5 bases). Germline CDR1 is DFQATT and CDR2 is SNEGSKA (reference sequence). The CDR3 extends over 15 amino acids. The CDR3 here is CSLPLTGELDSPLHF. CDR3 DNA: TGCAGCCTGCCTTTAACGGGGGAATTGGATTCACCCCTCCACTTT.

The chain uses TRBV7-2 and TRBJ2-1; 7 nucleotides align to TRBD1. The J call may be wrong; the DNA end is better matched by TRBJ2-7. CDR3 length: 14 residues. CDR1 and CDR2 from the germline V gene are SGHTA and FQGNSA. The CDR3 loop is CASSSVDRVREQYF. CDR3 coding DNA: TGTGCCAGCAGCTCCGTAGACAGGGTGAGGGAGCAGTACTTC.